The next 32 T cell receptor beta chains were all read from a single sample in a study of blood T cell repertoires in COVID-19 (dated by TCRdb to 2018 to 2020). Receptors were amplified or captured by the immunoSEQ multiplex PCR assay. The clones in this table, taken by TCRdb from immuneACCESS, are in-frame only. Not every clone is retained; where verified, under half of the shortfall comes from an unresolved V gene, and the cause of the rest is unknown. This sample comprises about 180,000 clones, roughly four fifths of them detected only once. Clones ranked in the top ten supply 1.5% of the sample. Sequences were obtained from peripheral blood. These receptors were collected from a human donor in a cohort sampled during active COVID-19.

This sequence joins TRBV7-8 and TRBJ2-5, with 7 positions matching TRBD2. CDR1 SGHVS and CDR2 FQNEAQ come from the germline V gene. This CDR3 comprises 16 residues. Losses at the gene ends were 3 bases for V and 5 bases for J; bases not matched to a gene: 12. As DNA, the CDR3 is TGTGCCAGCAGCTTTAGGAGCGGGGATAGGGCGGAGACCCAGTACTTC. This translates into CASSFRSGDRAETQYF.

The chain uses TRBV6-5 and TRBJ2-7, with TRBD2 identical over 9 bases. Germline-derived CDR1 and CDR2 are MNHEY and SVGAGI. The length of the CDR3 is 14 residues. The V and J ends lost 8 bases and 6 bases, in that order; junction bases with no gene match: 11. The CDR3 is CASRASAGGIEQYF. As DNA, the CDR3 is TGTGCCAGCCGCGCTTCGGCGGGAGGGATCGAGCAGTACTTC.

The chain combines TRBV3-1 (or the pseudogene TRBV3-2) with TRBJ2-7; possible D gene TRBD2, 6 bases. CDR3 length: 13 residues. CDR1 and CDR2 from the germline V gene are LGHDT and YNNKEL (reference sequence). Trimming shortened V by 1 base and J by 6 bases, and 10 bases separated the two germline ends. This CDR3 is CASSQVEGSEQYF. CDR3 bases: TGTGCCAGCAGCCAAGTGGAGGGGAGCGAGCAGTACTTC.

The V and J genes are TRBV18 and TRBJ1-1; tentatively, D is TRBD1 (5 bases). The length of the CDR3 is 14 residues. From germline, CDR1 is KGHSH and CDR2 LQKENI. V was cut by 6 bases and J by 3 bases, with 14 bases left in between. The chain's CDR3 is CASSSSRADTEAFF. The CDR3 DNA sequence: TGTGCCAGCTCCTCAAGCAGGGCGGACACTGAAGCTTTCTTT.

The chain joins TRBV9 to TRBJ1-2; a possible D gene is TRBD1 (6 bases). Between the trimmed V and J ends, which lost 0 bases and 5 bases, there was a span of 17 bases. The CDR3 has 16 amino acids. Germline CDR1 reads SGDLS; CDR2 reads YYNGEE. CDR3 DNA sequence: TGTGCCAGCAGCGTAGCTGAAGGGTGGCAGGGGTATGGCTACACCTTC. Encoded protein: CASSVAEGWQGYGYTF.

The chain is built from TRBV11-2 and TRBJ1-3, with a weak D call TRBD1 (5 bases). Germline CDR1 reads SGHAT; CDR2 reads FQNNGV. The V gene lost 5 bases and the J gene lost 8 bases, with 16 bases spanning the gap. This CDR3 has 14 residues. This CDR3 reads CASSPTTGVDTIYF. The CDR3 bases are TGTGCCAGCAGCCCAACCACAGGCGTCGACACCATATATTTT.

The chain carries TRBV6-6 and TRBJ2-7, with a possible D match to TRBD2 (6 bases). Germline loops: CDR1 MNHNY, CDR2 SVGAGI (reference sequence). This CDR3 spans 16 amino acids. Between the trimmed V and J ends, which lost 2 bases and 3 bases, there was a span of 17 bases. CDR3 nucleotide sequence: TGTGCCAGCAGTTACGAGGAGGGAGCATACTACTACGAGCAGTACTTC. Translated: CASSYEEGAYYYEQYF.

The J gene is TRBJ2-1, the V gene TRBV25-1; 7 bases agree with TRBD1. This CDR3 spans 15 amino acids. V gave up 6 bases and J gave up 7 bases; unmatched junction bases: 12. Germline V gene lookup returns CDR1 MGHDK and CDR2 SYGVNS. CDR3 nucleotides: TGTGCCAGCAGCCCAACAGGGGAGTTGGGGAATGAGCAGTTCTTC. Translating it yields CASSPTGELGNEQFF. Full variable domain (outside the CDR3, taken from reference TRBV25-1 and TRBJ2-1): EADIYQTPRYLVIGTGKKITLECSQTMGHDKMYWYQQDPGMELHLIHYSYGVNSTEKGDLSSESTVSRIRTEHFPLTLESARPSHTSQYLCASSPTGELGNEQFFGPGTRLTVL.

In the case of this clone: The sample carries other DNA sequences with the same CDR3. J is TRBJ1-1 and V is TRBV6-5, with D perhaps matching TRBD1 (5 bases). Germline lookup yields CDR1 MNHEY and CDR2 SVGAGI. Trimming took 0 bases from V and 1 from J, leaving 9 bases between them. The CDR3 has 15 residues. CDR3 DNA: TGTGCCAGCAGTTACTCGTGGCAGGGGAACACTGAAGCTTTCTTT. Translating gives CASSYSWQGNTEAFF.

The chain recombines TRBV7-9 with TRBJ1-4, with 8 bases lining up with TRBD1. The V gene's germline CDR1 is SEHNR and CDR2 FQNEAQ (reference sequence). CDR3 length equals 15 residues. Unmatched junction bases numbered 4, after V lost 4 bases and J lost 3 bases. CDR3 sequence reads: CASSWGQEPNEKLFF. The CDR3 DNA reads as TGTGCCAGCAGCTGGGGACAGGAGCCTAATGAAAAACTGTTTTTT.

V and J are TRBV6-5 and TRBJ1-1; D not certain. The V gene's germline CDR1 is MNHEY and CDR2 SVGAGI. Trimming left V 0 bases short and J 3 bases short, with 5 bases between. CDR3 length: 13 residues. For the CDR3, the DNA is TGTGCCAGCAGTTACTCGAGAGACACTGAAGCTTTCTTT. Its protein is CASSYSRDTEAFF.

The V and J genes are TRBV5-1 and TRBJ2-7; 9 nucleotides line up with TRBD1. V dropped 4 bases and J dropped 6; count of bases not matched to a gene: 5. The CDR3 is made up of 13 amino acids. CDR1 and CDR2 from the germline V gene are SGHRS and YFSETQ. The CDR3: CASSMDRGREQYF. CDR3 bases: TGCGCCAGCAGCATGGACAGGGGTCGCGAGCAGTACTTC.

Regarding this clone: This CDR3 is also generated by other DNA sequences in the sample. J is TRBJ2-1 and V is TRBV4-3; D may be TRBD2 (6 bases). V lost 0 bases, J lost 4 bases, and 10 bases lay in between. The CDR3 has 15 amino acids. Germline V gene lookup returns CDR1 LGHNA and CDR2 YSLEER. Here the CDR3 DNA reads TGCGCCAGCAGCCAAGAGGGGGGATCGTACAATGAGCAGTTCTTC. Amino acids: CASSQEGGSYNEQFF.

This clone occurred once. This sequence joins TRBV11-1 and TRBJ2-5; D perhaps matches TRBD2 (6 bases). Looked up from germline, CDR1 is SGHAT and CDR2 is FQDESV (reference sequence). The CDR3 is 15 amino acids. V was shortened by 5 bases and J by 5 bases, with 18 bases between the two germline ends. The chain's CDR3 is CASSTTPGTGETQYF. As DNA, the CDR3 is TGTGCCAGCAGCACCACCCCGGGGACTGGGGAGACCCAGTACTTC.

Here the CDR3 reads CASSQEGSGSGKTQYF. The CDR3 DNA follows: TGTGCCAGCAGCCAAGAGGGTAGCGGGAGTGGGAAGACCCAGTACTTC. The chain is built from TRBV3-1 (or the pseudogene TRBV3-2) and TRBJ2-5; 9 bases fit TRBD2. V was clipped by 0 bases and J by 6 bases; unmatched bases: 8. The CDR3 is made up of 16 amino acids. Germline V CDR1 and CDR2: LGHDT, YNNKEL (reference sequence).

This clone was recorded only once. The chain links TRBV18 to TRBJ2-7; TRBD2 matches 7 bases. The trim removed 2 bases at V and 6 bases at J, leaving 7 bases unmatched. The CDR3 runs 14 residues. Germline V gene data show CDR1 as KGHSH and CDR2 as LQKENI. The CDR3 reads CASSPRPWEGEQYF. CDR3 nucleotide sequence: TGTGCCAGCTCACCAAGGCCGTGGGAGGGCGAGCAGTACTTC.

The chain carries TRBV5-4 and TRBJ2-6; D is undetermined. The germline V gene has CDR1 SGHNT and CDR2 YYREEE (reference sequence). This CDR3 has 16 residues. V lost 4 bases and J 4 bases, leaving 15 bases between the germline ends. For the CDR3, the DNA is TGTGCCAGCAGCGACGGTCGTACGACAGGGGCCAACGTCCTGACTTTC. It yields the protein CASSDGRTTGANVLTF.

CDR3: CASMTTGRETQYF. The DNA for the CDR3 is TGTGCCAGCATGACGACGGGGAGAGAGACCCAGTACTTC. The chain has TRBV3-1 (or the pseudogene TRBV3-2) and TRBJ2-5; perhaps TRBD2 as D (5 bases). The CDR3 contains 13 residues. V lost 7 bases, J lost 4 bases, and 13 bases lay in between. Germline values: CDR1 LGHDT, CDR2 YNNKEL (reference sequence).

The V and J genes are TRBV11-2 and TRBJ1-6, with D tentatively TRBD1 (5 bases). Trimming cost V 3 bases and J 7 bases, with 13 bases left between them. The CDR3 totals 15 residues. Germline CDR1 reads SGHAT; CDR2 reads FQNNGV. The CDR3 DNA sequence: TGTGCCAGCAGCTTGGGAGGGGCAGCGAATTCACCCCTCCACTTT. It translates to CASSLGGAANSPLHF.

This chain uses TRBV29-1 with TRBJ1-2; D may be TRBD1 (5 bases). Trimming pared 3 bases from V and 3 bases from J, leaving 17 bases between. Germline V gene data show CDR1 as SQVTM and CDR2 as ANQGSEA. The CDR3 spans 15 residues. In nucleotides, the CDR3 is TGCAGCGTTGACGGGCGTAAGGCACAGGACTATGGCTACACCTTC. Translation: CSVDGRKAQDYGYTF.

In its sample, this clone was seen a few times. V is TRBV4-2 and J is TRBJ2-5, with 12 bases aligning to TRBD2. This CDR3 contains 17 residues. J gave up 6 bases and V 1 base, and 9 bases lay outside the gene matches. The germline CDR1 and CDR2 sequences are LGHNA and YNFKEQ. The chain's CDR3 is CASSQGSSGGAMKTQYF. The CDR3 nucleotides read TGTGCCAGCAGCCAAGGTTCTAGCGGGGGGGCCATGAAGACCCAGTACTTC.

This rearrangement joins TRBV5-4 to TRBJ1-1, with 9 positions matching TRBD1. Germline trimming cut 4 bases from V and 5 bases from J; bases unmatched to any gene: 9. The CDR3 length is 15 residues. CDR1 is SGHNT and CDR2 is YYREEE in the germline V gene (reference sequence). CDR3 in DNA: TGTGCCAGCAGCATATTAAACAGGGGGCGGACTGAAGCTTTCTTT. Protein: CASSILNRGRTEAFF. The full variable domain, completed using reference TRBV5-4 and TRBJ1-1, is ETGVTQSPTHLIKTRGQQVTLRCSSQSGHNTVSWYQQALGQGPQFIFQYYREEENGRGNFPPRFSGLQFPNYSSELNVNALELDDSALYLCASSILNRGRTEAFFGQGTRLTVV.

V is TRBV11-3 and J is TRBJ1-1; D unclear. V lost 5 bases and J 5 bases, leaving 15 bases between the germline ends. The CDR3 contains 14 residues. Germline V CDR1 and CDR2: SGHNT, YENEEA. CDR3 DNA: TGTGCCAGCAGCCGCGAACCGAGTAGTACTGAAGCTTTCTTT. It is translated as CASSREPSSTEAFF.

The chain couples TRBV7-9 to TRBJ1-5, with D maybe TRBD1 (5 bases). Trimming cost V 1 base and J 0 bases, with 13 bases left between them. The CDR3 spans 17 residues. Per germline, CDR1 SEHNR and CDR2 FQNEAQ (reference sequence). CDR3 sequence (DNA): TGTGCCAGCAGCTTAGGGACATTGGGTAATAGCAATCAGCCCCAGCATTTT. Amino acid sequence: CASSLGTLGNSNQPQHF. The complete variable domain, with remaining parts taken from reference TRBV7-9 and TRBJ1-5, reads DTGVSQNPRHKITKRGQNVTFRCDPISEHNRLYWYRQTLGQGPEFLTYFQNEAQLEKSRLLSDRFSAERPKGSFSTLEIQRTEQGDSAMYLCASSLGTLGNSNQPQHFGDGTRLSIL.

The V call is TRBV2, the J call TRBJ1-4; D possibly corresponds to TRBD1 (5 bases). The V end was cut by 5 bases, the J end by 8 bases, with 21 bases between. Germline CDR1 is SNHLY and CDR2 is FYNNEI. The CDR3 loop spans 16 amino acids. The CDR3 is CASSPRKGTREEKLFF. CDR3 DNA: TGTGCCAGCAGTCCGAGGAAGGGGACTAGGGAAGAAAAACTGTTTTTT.

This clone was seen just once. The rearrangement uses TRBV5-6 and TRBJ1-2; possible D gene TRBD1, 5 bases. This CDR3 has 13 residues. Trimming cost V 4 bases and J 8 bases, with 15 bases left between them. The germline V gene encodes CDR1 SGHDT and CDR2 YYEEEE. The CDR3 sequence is CASSGREGVGYTF. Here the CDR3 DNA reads TGTGCCAGCAGCGGACGAGAAGGGGTCGGCTACACCTTC.

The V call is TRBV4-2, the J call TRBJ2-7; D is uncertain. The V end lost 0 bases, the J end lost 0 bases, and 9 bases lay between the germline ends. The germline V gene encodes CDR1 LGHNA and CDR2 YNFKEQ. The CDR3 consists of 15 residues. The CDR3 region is CASSQDLAVSYEQYF. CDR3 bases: TGTGCCAGCAGCCAAGATCTCGCAGTCTCCTACGAGCAGTACTTC.

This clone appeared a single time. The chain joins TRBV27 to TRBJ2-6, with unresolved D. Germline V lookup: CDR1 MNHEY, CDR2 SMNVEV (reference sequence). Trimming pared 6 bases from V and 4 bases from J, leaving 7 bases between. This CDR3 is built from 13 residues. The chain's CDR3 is CASSPSGANVLTF. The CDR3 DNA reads TGTGCCAGCAGCCCCTCCGGGGCCAACGTCCTGACTTTC.

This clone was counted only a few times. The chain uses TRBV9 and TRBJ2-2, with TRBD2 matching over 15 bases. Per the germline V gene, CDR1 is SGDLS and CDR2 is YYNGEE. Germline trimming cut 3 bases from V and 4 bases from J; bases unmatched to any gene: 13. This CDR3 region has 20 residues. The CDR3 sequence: CASSAPSGLAGGRGTGELFF. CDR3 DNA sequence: TGTGCCAGCAGCGCTCCTTCGGGACTAGCGGGGGGCCGGGGCACCGGGGAGCTGTTTTTT.

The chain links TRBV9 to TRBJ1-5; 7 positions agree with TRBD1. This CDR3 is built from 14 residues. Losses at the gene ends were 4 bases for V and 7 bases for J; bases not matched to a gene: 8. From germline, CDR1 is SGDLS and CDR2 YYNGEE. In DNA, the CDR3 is TGTGCCAGCAGCCCGCGAGGGGGCCACCAGCCCCAGCATTTT. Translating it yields CASSPRGGHQPQHF. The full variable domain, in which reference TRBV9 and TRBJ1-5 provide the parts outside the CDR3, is DSGVTQTPKHLITATGQRVTLRCSPRSGDLSVYWYQQSLDQGLQFLIQYYNGEERAKGNILERFSAQQFPDLHSELNLSSLELGDSALYFCASSPRGGHQPQHFGDGTRLSIL.

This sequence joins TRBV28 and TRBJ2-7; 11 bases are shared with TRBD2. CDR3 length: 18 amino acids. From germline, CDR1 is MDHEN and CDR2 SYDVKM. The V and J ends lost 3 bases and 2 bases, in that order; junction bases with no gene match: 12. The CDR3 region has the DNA TGTGCCAGCAGTTTGGGAGGGGCGGGACTAGCGGCCCCCTACGAGCAGTACTTC. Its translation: CASSLGGAGLAAPYEQYF.

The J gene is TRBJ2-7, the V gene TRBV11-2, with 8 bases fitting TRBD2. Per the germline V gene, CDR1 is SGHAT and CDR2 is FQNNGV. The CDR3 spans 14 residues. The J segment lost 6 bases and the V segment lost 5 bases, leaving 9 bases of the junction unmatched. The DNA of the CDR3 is TGTGCCAGCAGCCCCCAGCGGGAGCGGGGCGAGCAGTACTTC. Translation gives CASSPQRERGEQYF.